A selection of T cell receptor beta chains follows, all from one sample in a study of blood T cell repertoires in COVID-19. TCRdb's table, derived via immunoSEQ multiplex PCR, lists solely in-frame clones and lacks some. Of about 530,000 clones listed, 85% to 90% are singletons. The sample was peripheral blood. The receptors originated from a woman aged 45 to 65 with COVID-19, enrolled during active disease. CDR3s include the opening cysteine and the closing phenylalanine or tryptophan. The order of the fields is clone size, D gene, J gene, V gene, CDR3 DNA, CDR3 protein. A D gene is named only where the DNA matches it firmly. Rows give clone size only sometimes, using once, few, many, or a class for an expanded clone.

clone size: -; D gene: TRBD2; J gene: TRBJ2-2; V gene: TRBV12-3/TRBV12-4; CDR3 DNA: TGTGCCAGCAGTCGCGGGGGAGGCGGGGAGCTGTTTTTT; CDR3 protein: CASSRGGGGELFF
clone size: -; D gene: -; J gene: TRBJ2-7; V gene: TRBV30; CDR3 DNA: TGTGCCTGGAGTCAACAGGCCTCCTACGAGCAGTACTTC; CDR3 protein: CAWSQQASYEQYF
clone size: -; D gene: -; J gene: TRBJ2-1; V gene: TRBV3-1/TRBV3-2; CDR3 DNA: TGTGCCAGCAGCCTTTCAGGATACAATGAGCAGTTCTTC; CDR3 protein: CASSLSGYNEQFF
clone size: -; D gene: -; J gene: TRBJ2-3; V gene: TRBV27; CDR3 DNA: TGTGCCAGCAGTTTCCGGGAAGGCCCGCAGTATTTT; CDR3 protein: CASSFREGPQYF
clone size: -; D gene: -; J gene: TRBJ1-5; V gene: TRBV15; CDR3 DNA: TGTGCCACCAGCGGGAGACAGGTGGGGAATCAGCCCCAGCATTTT; CDR3 protein: CATSGRQVGNQPQHF
clone size: -; D gene: -; J gene: TRBJ1-1; V gene: TRBV6-5; CDR3 DNA: TGTGCCAGCAGTTCGGGAGGATCAGGCACTGAAGCTTTCTTT; CDR3 protein: CASSSGGSGTEAFF
clone size: -; D gene: TRBD1; J gene: TRBJ2-5; V gene: TRBV6-5; CDR3 DNA: TGTGCCAGCAGTCTGGACAGGGGGCAGTGGGAGACCCAGTACTTC; CDR3 protein: CASSLDRGQWETQYF
clone size: -; D gene: TRBD1; J gene: TRBJ1-3; V gene: TRBV27; CDR3 DNA: TGTGCCAGCGGGGAAGCTGGGGGACAGGGGGCCCATTCTGGAAACACCATATATTTT; CDR3 protein: CASGEAGGQGAHSGNTIYF
clone size: -; D gene: -; J gene: TRBJ2-2; V gene: TRBV4-1; CDR3 DNA: TGCGCCAGCTCTGAGGGCACCAACACCGGGGAGCTGTTTTTT; CDR3 protein: CASSEGTNTGELFF
clone size: -; D gene: -; J gene: TRBJ1-5; V gene: TRBV9; CDR3 DNA: TGTGCCAGCAGCGTAGAAGGCAGGGACAATCAGCCCCAGCATTTT; CDR3 protein: CASSVEGRDNQPQHF
clone size: -; D gene: TRBD2; J gene: TRBJ2-5; V gene: TRBV19; CDR3 DNA: TGTGCCAGTAGTAGGACTAGCGGGGGGGCGGAGACCCAGTACTTC; CDR3 protein: CASSRTSGGAETQYF
clone size: -; D gene: -; J gene: TRBJ1-2; V gene: TRBV6-5; CDR3 DNA: TGTGCCAGCAGTTACCACGAGGAAGGGGCTTGGGGCTACACCTTC; CDR3 protein: CASSYHEEGAWGYTF
clone size: once; D gene: -; J gene: TRBJ1-2; V gene: TRBV27; CDR3 DNA: TGTGCCAGCAGCCCCCTTTTGTCTAACTATGGCTACACCTTC; CDR3 protein: CASSPLLSNYGYTF
clone size: -; D gene: -; J gene: TRBJ2-7; V gene: TRBV7-2; CDR3 DNA: TGTGCCAGCAGCTTAGCAGGGGGCTTAGGGGGGTACGAGCAGTACTTC; CDR3 protein: CASSLAGGLGGYEQYF
clone size: -; D gene: -; J gene: TRBJ2-2; V gene: TRBV2; CDR3 DNA: TGTGCCAGCCGGACGGGGAGGAACACCGGGGAGCTGTTTTTT; CDR3 protein: CASRTGRNTGELFF
clone size: -; D gene: -; J gene: TRBJ1-1; V gene: TRBV10-3; CDR3 DNA: TGTGCCATCAGTACCCAGGGGTCCACTGAAGCTTTCTTT; CDR3 protein: CAISTQGSTEAFF
clone size: -; D gene: -; J gene: TRBJ2-7; V gene: TRBV4-2; CDR3 DNA: TGTGCCAGCAGCCAAGGTGGGACTTACTACGAGCAGTACTTC; CDR3 protein: CASSQGGTYYEQYF
clone size: -; D gene: TRBD1; J gene: TRBJ1-4; V gene: TRBV24-1; CDR3 DNA: TGTGCCACCAGTGATTCGACAGGGGGGAATGAAAAACTGTTTTTT; CDR3 protein: CATSDSTGGNEKLFF
clone size: -; D gene: -; J gene: TRBJ2-3; V gene: TRBV6-5; CDR3 DNA: TGTGCCAGCAGCCAGGGAAGGCAAGATACGCAGTATTTT; CDR3 protein: CASSQGRQDTQYF
clone size: -; D gene: TRBD2; J gene: TRBJ2-2; V gene: TRBV7-2; CDR3 DNA: TGTGCCAGCAGCGGGACTAGCGGGGCCCTTCGGACCGGGGAGCTGTTTTTT; CDR3 protein: CASSGTSGALRTGELFF
clone size: -; D gene: TRBD1; J gene: TRBJ1-2; V gene: TRBV12-3/TRBV12-4; CDR3 DNA: TGTGCCAGCTCGCTTCCGGGACAGAATGGCTACACCTTC; CDR3 protein: CASSLPGQNGYTF
clone size: -; D gene: -; J gene: TRBJ2-3; V gene: TRBV30; CDR3 DNA: TGTGCCTGGAAAGGGGGGGCCTCCACAGATACGCAGTATTTT; CDR3 protein: CAWKGGASTDTQYF
clone size: -; D gene: -; J gene: TRBJ1-2; V gene: TRBV5-1; CDR3 DNA: TGCGCCAGCAGCTTGGGCCCAGACGGGAACTATGGCTACACCTTC; CDR3 protein: CASSLGPDGNYGYTF
clone size: -; D gene: -; J gene: TRBJ2-7; V gene: TRBV12-2; CDR3 DNA: TGTGCAAGTCGCTGCCTGCTAGCGGGTGTTGGCGACGAGCAGTACTTC; CDR3 protein: CASRCLLAGVGDEQYF
clone size: -; D gene: TRBD1; J gene: TRBJ2-3; V gene: TRBV29-1; CDR3 DNA: TGCAGTCATAGGACAGGGGCTGATACGCAGTATTTT; CDR3 protein: CSHRTGADTQYF
clone size: -; D gene: -; J gene: TRBJ2-7; V gene: TRBV6-6; CDR3 DNA: TGTGCCAGCAATCTGGGGGGGGCAGGGTCCTACGAGCAGTACTTC; CDR3 protein: CASNLGGAGSYEQYF
clone size: once; D gene: -; J gene: TRBJ1-5; V gene: TRBV6-4; CDR3 DNA: TGTGCCAGCAGTGGAGAGCTCGATCAGCCCCAGCATTTT; CDR3 protein: CASSGELDQPQHF
clone size: -; D gene: TRBD2; J gene: TRBJ2-1; V gene: TRBV29-1; CDR3 DNA: TGCAGCGTTGCTAAGACTAGCGGGGGAAATGAGCAGTTCTTC; CDR3 protein: CSVAKTSGGNEQFF
clone size: -; D gene: -; J gene: TRBJ2-7; V gene: TRBV5-4; CDR3 DNA: TGTGCCAGCAGCTTGGGGGTAGACTTCTCCTACGAGCAGTACTTC; CDR3 protein: CASSLGVDFSYEQYF
clone size: -; D gene: -; J gene: TRBJ2-5; V gene: TRBV2; CDR3 DNA: TGTGCCAGCACAGGGAGGAGGGGGCAAGAAGAGACCCAGTACTTC; CDR3 protein: CASTGRRGQEETQYF
clone size: -; D gene: TRBD2; J gene: TRBJ2-1; V gene: TRBV29-1; CDR3 DNA: TGCAGCTCGCTGGGGGGGAGCTCCTACAATGAGCAGTTCTTC; CDR3 protein: CSSLGGSSYNEQFF
clone size: -; D gene: -; J gene: TRBJ1-1; V gene: TRBV19; CDR3 DNA: TGTGCCAGTAGTATAGGCGTGAGAGCCACTGAAGCTTTCTTT; CDR3 protein: CASSIGVRATEAFF
clone size: -; D gene: TRBD1; J gene: TRBJ2-7; V gene: TRBV11-2; CDR3 DNA: TGTGCCAGCAGCTTACCGGGACAGGGAACCTACGAGCAGTACTTC; CDR3 protein: CASSLPGQGTYEQYF
clone size: -; D gene: -; J gene: TRBJ1-6; V gene: TRBV27; CDR3 DNA: TGTGCCAGCAGTTTGTGGCGAAATAGGGGTTCACCCCTCCACTTT; CDR3 protein: CASSLWRNRGSPLHF
clone size: -; D gene: -; J gene: TRBJ1-1; V gene: TRBV4-1; CDR3 DNA: TGCGCCAGCAGCCAAGTTGAGAGACTTGACCCTGAAGCTTTCTTT; CDR3 protein: CASSQVERLDPEAFF
clone size: once; D gene: TRBD1; J gene: TRBJ2-7; V gene: TRBV2; CDR3 DNA: TGTGCCAGCAGTGAGGTACAGGGGAGCTCCTACGAGCAGTACTTC; CDR3 protein: CASSEVQGSSYEQYF
clone size: -; D gene: -; J gene: TRBJ1-3; V gene: TRBV23-1; CDR3 DNA: TGCGCCAGCAGGCTCGACATTTCTGGAAACACCATATATTTT; CDR3 protein: CASRLDISGNTIYF
clone size: -; D gene: TRBD1; J gene: TRBJ2-4; V gene: TRBV27; CDR3 DNA: TGTGCCAGCAGTCCGGGACAGTTCCTAGCCAAAAACATTCAGTACTTC; CDR3 protein: CASSPGQFLAKNIQYF